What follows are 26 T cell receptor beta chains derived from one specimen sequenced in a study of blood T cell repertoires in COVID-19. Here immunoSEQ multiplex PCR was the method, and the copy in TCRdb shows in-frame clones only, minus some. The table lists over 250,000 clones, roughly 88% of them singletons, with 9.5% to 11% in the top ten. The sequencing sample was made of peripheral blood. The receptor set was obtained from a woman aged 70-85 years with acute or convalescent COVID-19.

The chain's CDR3 is CASSLDRWSPEAFF. As DNA, the CDR3 is TGTGCCAGCAGCCTTGACAGATGGAGCCCTGAAGCTTTCTTT. The chain recombines TRBV7-3 with TRBJ1-1, with D possibly matching TRBD1 (5 bases). This CDR3 has 14 residues. CDR1 is SGHTA, CDR2 FQGTGA, per germline. V was clipped by 5 bases and J by 6 bases, with 16 bases between them.

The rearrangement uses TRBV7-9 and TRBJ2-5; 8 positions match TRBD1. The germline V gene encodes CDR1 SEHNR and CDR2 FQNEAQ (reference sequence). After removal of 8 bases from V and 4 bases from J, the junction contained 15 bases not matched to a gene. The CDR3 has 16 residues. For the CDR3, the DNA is TGTGCCAGCGGATCTTCCGGGACAGGAAGACGAGAGACCCAGTACTTC. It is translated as CASGSSGTGRRETQYF.

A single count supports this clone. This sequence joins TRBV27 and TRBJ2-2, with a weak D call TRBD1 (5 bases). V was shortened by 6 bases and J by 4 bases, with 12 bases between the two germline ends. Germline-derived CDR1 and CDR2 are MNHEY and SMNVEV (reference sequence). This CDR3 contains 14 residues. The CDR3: CASRATGATGELFF. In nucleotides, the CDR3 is TGTGCCAGCAGGGCAACAGGCGCCACCGGGGAGCTGTTTTTT.

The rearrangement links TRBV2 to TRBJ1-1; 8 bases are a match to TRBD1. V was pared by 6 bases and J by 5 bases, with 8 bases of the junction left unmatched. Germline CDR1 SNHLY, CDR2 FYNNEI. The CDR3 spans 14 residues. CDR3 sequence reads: CASSRTGRKTEAFF. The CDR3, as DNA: TGTGCCAGCAGCAGGACAGGGAGGAAGACTGAAGCTTTCTTT.

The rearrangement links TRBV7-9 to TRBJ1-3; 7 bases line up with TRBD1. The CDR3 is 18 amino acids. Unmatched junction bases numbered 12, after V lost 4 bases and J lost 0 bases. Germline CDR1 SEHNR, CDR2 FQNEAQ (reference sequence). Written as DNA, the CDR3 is TGTGCCAGCAGCTCGTCGAGGGGGCGCGGAGGCTCTGGAAACACCATATATTTT. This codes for CASSSSRGRGGSGNTIYF.

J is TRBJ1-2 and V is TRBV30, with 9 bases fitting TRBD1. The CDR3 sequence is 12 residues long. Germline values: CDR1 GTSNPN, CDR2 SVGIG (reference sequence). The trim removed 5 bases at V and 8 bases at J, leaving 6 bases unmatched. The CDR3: CAWSGQGVGYTF. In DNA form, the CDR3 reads TGTGCCTGGTCGGGACAGGGAGTCGGCTACACCTTC. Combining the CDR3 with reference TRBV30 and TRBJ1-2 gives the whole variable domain SQTIHQWPATLVQPVGSPLSLECTVEGTSNPNLYWYRQAAGRGLQLLFYSVGIGQISSEVPQNLSASRPQDRQFILSSKKLLLSDSGFYLCAWSGQGVGYTFGSGTRLTVV.

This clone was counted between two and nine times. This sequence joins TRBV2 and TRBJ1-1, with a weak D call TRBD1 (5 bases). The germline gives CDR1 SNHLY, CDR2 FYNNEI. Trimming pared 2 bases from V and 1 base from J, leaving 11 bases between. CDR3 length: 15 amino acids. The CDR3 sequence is CASSEQGLGNTEAFF. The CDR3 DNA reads TGTGCCAGCAGTGAACAGGGACTAGGGAACACTGAAGCTTTCTTT.

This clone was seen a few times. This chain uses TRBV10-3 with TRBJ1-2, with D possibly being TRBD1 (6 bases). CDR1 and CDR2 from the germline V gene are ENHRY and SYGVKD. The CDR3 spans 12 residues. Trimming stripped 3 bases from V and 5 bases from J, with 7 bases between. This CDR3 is CAISDQGYGYTF. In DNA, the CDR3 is TGTGCCATCAGTGATCAGGGGTATGGCTACACCTTC.

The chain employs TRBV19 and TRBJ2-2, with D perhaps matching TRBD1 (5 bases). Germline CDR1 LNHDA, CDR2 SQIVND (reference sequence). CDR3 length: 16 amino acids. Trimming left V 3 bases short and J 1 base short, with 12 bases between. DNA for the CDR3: TGTGCCAGTAGTATGGCTGGGGCGCAGAACACCGGGGAGCTGTTTTTT. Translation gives CASSMAGAQNTGELFF.

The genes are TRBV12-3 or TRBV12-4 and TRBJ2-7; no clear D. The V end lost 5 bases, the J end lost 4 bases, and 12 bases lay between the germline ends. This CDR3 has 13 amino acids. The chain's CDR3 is CASSPQELYEQYF. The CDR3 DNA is TGTGCCAGCAGTCCCCAAGAACTGTACGAGCAGTACTTC.

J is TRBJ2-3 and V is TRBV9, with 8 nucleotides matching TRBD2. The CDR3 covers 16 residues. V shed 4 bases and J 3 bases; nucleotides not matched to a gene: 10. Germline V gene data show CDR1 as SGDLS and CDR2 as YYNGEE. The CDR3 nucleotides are TGTGCCAGCAGCCGGGCGGGGAGCGGGGGAACAGATACGCAGTATTTT. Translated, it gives CASSRAGSGGTDTQYF. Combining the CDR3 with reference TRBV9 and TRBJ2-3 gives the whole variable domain DSGVTQTPKHLITATGQRVTLRCSPRSGDLSVYWYQQSLDQGLQFLIQYYNGEERAKGNILERFSAQQFPDLHSELNLSSLELGDSALYFCASSRAGSGGTDTQYFGPGTRLTVL.

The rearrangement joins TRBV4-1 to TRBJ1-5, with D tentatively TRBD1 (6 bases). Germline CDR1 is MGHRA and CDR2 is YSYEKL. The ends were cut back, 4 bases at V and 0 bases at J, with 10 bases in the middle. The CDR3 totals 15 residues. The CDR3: CASSRQVNSNQPQHF. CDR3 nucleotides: TGCGCCAGCAGCCGACAGGTAAATAGCAATCAGCCCCAGCATTTT.

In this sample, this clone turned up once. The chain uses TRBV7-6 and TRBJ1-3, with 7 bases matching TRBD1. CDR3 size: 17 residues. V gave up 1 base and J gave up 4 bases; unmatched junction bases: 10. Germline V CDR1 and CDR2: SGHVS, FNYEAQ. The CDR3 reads CASSLEALTGYGNTIYF. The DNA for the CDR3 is TGTGCCAGCAGCTTAGAGGCCCTGACAGGGTACGGAAACACCATATATTTT. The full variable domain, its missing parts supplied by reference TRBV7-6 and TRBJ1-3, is GAGVSQSPRYKVTKRGQDVALRCDPISGHVSLYWYRQALGQGPEFLTYFNYEAQQDKSGLPNDRFSAERPEGSISTLTIQRTEQRDSAMYRCASSLEALTGYGNTIYFGEGSWLTVV.

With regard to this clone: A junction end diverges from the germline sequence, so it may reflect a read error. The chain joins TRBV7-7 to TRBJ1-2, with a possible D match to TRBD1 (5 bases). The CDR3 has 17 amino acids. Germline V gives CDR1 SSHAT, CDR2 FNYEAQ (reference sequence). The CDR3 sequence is CASSERSRVGSNYGYTF. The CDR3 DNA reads TGTGCTAGCAGCGAAAGAAGCAGGGTGGGATCTAACTATGGCTACACCTTC.

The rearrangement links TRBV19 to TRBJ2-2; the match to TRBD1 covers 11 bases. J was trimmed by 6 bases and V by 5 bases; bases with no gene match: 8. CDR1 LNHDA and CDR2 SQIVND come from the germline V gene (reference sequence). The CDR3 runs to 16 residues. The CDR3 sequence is CASSLWTGGAAGELFF. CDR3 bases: TGTGCCAGTAGTCTTTGGACAGGGGGCGCCGCCGGGGAGCTGTTTTTT.

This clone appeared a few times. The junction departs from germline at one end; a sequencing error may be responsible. The CDR3 loop reads CASSQRRQGSISF. In DNA form, the CDR3 reads TGCGCCAGCAGCCAACGACGACAGGGGTCAATCTCCTTC. This chain links TRBV4-1 with TRBJ1-2, with 8 bases that match TRBD1. Germline V gene data show CDR1 as MGHRA and CDR2 as YSYEKL. CDR3 length: 13 amino acids.

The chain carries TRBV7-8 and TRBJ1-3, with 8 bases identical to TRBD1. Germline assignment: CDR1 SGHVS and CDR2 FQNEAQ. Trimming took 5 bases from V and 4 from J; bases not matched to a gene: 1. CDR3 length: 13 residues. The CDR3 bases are TGTGCCAGCAGCCGGACAGGGGGAAACACCATATATTTT. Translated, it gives CASSRTGGNTIYF. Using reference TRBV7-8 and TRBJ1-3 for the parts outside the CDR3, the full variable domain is GAGVSQSPRYKVAKRGQDVALRCDPISGHVSLFWYQQALGQGPEFLTYFQNEAQLDKSGLPSDRFFAERPEGSVSTLKIQRTQQEDSAVYLCASSRTGGNTIYFGEGSWLTVV.

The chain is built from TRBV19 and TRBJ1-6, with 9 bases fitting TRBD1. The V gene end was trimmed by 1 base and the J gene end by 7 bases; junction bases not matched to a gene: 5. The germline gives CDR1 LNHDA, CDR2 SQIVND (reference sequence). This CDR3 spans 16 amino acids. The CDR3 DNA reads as TGTGCCAGTAGTATAGGCGGGACAGGGTCAAATTCACCCCTCCACTTT. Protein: CASSIGGTGSNSPLHF.

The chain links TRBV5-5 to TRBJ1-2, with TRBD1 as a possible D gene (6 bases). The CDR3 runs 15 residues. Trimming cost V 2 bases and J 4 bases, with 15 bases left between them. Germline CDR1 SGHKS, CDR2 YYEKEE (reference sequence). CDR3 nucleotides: TGTGCCAGCAGCTTACAGGGTAGAGAACTCTATGGCTACACCTTC. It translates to CASSLQGRELYGYTF.

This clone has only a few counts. CDR3 nucleotide sequence: TGTGCCAGCAGTTCCCTTTACACTGAAGCTTTCTTT. Its translation: CASSSLYTEAFF. V is TRBV6-5 and J is TRBJ1-1; no reliable D call. V was cut by 4 bases and J by 3 bases, with 6 bases left in between. Germline-derived CDR1 and CDR2 are MNHEY and SVGAGI. The CDR3 runs 12 residues.

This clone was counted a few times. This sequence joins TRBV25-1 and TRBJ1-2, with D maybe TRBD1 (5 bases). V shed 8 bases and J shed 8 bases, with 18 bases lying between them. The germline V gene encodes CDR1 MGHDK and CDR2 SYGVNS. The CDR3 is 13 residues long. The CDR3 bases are TGTGCCAGCCCCGAAAGGCAGGGCCCCGGCTACACCTTC. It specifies CASPERQGPGYTF.

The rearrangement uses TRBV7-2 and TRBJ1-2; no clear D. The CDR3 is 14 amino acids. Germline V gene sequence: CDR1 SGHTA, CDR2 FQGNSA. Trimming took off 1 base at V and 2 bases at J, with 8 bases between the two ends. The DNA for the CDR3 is TGTGCCAGCAGCTTAGGACATCGGAACTATGGCTACACCTTC. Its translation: CASSLGHRNYGYTF.

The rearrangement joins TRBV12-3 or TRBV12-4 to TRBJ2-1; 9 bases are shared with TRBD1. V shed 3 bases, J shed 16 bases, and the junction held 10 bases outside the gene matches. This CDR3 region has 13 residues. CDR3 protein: CASSFGPGQGDFF. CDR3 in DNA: TGTGCCAGCAGTTTTGGTCCGGGACAGGGAGATTTCTTC.

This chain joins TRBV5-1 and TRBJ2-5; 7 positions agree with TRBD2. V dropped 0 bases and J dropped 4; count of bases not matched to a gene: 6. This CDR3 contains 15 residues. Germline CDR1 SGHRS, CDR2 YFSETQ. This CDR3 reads CASSLGSGERETQYF. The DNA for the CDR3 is TGCGCCAGCAGCTTGGGGAGCGGGGAGAGAGAGACCCAGTACTTC. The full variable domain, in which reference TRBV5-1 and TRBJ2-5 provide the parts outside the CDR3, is KAGVTQTPRYLIKTRGQQVTLSCSPISGHRSVSWYQQTPGQGLQFLFEYFSETQRNKGNFPGRFSGRQFSNSRSEMNVSTLELGDSALYLCASSLGSGERETQYFGPGTRLLVL.

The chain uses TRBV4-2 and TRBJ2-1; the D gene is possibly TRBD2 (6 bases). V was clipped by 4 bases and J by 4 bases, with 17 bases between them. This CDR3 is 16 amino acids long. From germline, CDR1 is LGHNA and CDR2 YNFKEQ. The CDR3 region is CASSPRLGGKYNEQFF. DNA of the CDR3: TGTGCCAGCAGCCCAAGACTAGGCGGGAAATACAATGAGCAGTTCTTC.

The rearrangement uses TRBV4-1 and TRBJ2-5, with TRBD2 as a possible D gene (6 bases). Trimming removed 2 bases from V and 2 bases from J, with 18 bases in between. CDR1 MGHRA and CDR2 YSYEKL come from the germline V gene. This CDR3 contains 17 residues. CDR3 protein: CASSQTGLSRFQETQYF. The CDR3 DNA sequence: TGCGCCAGCAGCCAAACCGGACTATCCCGTTTTCAAGAGACCCAGTACTTC.